Below, one T cell receptor beta chain is given with its context. These data belong to a study of blood T cell repertoires in COVID-19. The CDR3 is 15 residues long. V was shortened by 1 base and J by 3 bases, with 14 bases between the two germline ends. Germline V gives CDR1 SGHRS, CDR2 YFSETQ. Profiled with immunoSEQ multiplex PCR; TCRdb holds only in-frame clones, not every one. The data hold roughly 300,000 clones, with roughly 85% observed a single time. The sample was peripheral blood. V usage is TRBV5-1 and J usage is TRBJ2-7; no firm D call. The receptor comes from a woman aged 50 to 60 who had recovered from COVID-19. The CDR3 nucleotides are TGCGCCAGCAGCTTGTCAGGATCCGCCGTCTACGAGCAGTACTTC. Protein: CASSLSGSAVYEQYF.